The T cell receptor (beta chain) under discussion was sequenced for a study of OX40 agonist ivuxolimab in advanced cancers. Study-wide context: Cohort: around 83% men, mean age approximately 60, aged about 23 to 80. Prior checkpoint blockade (anti-PD-1, anti-PD-L1 or anti-CTLA-4) was permitted; 35% to 50% had it.

Trimming pared 6 bases from V and 4 bases from J, leaving 11 bases between. Looked up from germline, CDR1 is SGHTA and CDR2 is FQGNSA. This CDR3 is built from 13 residues. Study-wide results and caveats: Clonal expansion among partial responders at 0.1-3.0 mg/kg ranked near the lowest.

TCRdb's copy holds only in-frame clones and misses some; the assay was immunoSEQ multiplex PCR. The sample has just under 45,000 clones, 75% to 85% seen once. There are a few counts of this clone. Antigen specificity is unknown. Sequences were derived from CD4+ or CD8+ T cells sorted from blood, sampled in a trial of the OX40 agonist ivuxolimab. The gene calls are TRBV7-2 and TRBJ2-3; possibly TRBD1 or TRBD2 for D (6 bases each). The source is an adult with an advanced solid tumor such as melanoma, head and neck, liver or kidney cancer. CDR3 coding DNA: TGTGCCAGCAGGGGGGGCTTTGCAGATACGCAGTATTTT. It encodes CASRGGFADTQYF. Combining the CDR3 with reference TRBV7-2 and TRBJ2-3 gives the whole variable domain GAGVSQSPSNKVTEKGKDVELRCDPISGHTALYWYRQSLGQGLEFLIYFQGNSAPDKSGLPSDRFSAERTGGSVSTLTIQRTQQEDSAVYLCASRGGFADTQYFGPGTRLTVL.